Included here is one TCR beta chain sequence, with context. Its antigen remains unknown. The sample comes from a study of cytomegalovirus exposure and HLA in healthy donors. Across the whole study: Genotyping showed 75% to 90% of some 400 donors falling in the Caucasian-associated ancestry cluster. Findings and limits, study-wide: Donor immune exposure was known only as CMV serostatus. In vitro experiments confirmed that a few CMV-associated chains were specific for CMV antigens.

This CDR3 is built from 15 residues. CDR1 MGHRA and CDR2 YSYEKL come from the germline V gene. V dropped 0 bases and J dropped 1 base, with 9 bases sitting between them. The PCR ran on 60 Vbeta and 13 Jbeta primers. Assay: immunoSEQ multiplex PCR; the TCRdb copy retains only in-frame clones and omits some. Recorded for this sample: tens of thousands of clones. The clonotype originates from a man aged 30-40 years in good health and CMV-seropositive. V usage is TRBV4-1 and J usage is TRBJ1-1; possibly TRBD1 for D (5 bases). Sequencing was performed on PBMCs. For the CDR3, the DNA is TGCGCCAGCAGCCAAGAGAACCAGGGGAACACTGAAGCTTTCTTT. The encoded protein is CASSQENQGNTEAFF.